This T cell receptor (beta chain) is from a study of T cells in Graves' hyperthyroidism and ophthalmopathy. Study-level information: Peripheral blood draws took place at initial diagnosis, ahead of any treatment.

Amplification of TCR beta CDR3 regions was performed using RNA transcripts as template. The HTBI primer set served for first-round RT-PCR of the TCR CDR3. TCRdb re-called the multiplex PCR reads with MiXCR, one entry per CDR3 protein. The table records over 450,000 distinct CDR3 sequences, roughly 14% of them present only once. Whole-study findings and limits: From stable hyperthyroidism, ophthalmopathy was separated by a 13 V-J model.

This clonotype turned up a few times. The target antigen is unknown. Among the patients, aged 18 to 65, hyperthyroidism was newly diagnosed and had lasted under 2 months. Fresh 10 ml peripheral blood yielded PBMCs. Trimming removed 1 base from V and 10 bases from J, with 16 bases in between. Germline-derived CDR1 and CDR2 are SEHNR and FQNEAQ (reference sequence). The CDR3 has 14 residues. The sequence came from a woman between 18 and 29 years old with Graves' hyperthyroidism. Sequencing used blood. J is TRBJ1-1 and V is TRBV7-9, with D tentatively TRBD1 (5 bases). CDR3 DNA: TGTGCCAGCAGCTTAGACCGGGACGGTAGGCGAGCTTTCTTT. This sequence encodes CASSLDRDGRRAFF.